What follows is one T cell receptor (beta chain) and its context. Its antigen is unidentified. The data originate from a study of OX40 agonist ivuxolimab in advanced cancers. Study-wide background: A male proportion of 82.7% was recorded, with mean age around 55 years and range about 20 to 79.

Overall study results and limits: Expanded clones belonging to CD8+ T cells outnumbered, on average, those of CD4+. Normalized expansion of T-cell clones was also low for some nonresponders.

Method: immunoSEQ multiplex PCR; TCRdb's copy keeps in-frame clones and lacks some. The data show tens of thousands of clones, 85% to 90% seen once. The CDR3 extends over 14 amino acids. V lost 9 bases, J lost 0 bases, and 15 bases lay in between. Germline loops: CDR1 SNHLY, CDR2 FYNNEI. This chain links TRBV2 with TRBJ2-7; D is perhaps TRBD1 or TRBD2 (5 bases each). This receptor was obtained from an adult with an advanced solid tumor such as melanoma, head and neck, liver or kidney cancer. Sample: CD4+ or CD8+ T cells sorted from blood, taken in a trial of the OX40 agonist ivuxolimab. The CDR3 DNA is TGTGCCAGTGGGGCAGGGAGTGGCTCCTACGAGCAGTACTTC. It translates to CASGAGSGSYEQYF.